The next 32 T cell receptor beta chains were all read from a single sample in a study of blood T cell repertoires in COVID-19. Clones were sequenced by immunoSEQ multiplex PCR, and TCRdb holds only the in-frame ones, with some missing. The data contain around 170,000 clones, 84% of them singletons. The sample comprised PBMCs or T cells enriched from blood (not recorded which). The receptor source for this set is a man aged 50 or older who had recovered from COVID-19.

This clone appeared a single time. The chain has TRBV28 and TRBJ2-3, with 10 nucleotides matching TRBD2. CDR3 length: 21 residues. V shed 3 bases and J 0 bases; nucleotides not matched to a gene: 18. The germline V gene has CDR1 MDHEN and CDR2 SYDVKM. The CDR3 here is CASSFLVFGTSGETSTDTQYF. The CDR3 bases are TGTGCCAGCAGTTTCCTAGTTTTCGGTACTAGCGGGGAAACTAGCACAGATACGCAGTATTTT.

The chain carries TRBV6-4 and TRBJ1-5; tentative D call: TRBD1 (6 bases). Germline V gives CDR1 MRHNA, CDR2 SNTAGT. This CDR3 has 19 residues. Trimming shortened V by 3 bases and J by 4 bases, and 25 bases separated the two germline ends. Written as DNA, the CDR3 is TGTGCCAGCAGTGAAACAGGACAGTTACGCTCCTTGGGAAATCAGCCCCAGCATTTT. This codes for CASSETGQLRSLGNQPQHF.

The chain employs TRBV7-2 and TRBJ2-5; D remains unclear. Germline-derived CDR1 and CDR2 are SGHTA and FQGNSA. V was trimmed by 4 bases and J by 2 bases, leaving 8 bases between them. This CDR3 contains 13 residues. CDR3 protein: CASSSFLQETQYF. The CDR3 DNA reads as TGTGCCAGCAGCTCCTTCCTACAAGAGACCCAGTACTTC. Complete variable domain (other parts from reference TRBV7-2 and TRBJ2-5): GAGVSQSPSNKVTEKGKDVELRCDPISGHTALYWYRQSLGQGLEFLIYFQGNSAPDKSGLPSDRFSAERTGGSVSTLTIQRTQQEDSAVYLCASSSFLQETQYFGPGTRLLVL.

CDR3 coding DNA: TGCGCCAGCAGCCAAGACAGGGGGCTGATCGAGCAGTACTTC. This sequence encodes CASSQDRGLIEQYF. The V and J genes are TRBV4-1 and TRBJ2-7; TRBD1 aligns across 8 bases. The J segment lost 6 bases and the V segment lost 0 bases, leaving 4 bases of the junction unmatched. Germline V gives CDR1 MGHRA, CDR2 YSYEKL. The CDR3 has 14 amino acids.

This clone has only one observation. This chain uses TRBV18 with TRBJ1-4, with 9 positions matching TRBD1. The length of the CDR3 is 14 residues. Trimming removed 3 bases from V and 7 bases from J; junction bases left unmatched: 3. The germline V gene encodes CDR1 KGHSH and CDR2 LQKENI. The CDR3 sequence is CASSPMGQGEKLFF. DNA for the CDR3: TGTGCCAGCTCACCCATGGGACAGGGTGAAAAACTGTTTTTT. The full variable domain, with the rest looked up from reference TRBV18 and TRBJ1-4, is NAGVMQNPRHLVRRRGQEARLRCSPMKGHSHVYWYRQLPEEGLKFMVYLQKENIIDESGMPKERFSAEFPKEGPSILRIQQVVRGDSAAYFCASSPMGQGEKLFFGSGTQLSVL.

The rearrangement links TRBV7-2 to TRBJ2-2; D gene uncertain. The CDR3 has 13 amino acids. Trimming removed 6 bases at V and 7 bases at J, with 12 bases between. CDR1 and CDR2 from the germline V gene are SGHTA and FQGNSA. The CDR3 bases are TGTGCCAGCAGTCCGATACAGTTCGGGGAGCTGTTTTTT. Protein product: CASSPIQFGELFF. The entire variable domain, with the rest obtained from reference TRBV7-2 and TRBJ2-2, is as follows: GAGVSQSPSNKVTEKGKDVELRCDPISGHTALYWYRQSLGQGLEFLIYFQGNSAPDKSGLPSDRFSAERTGGSVSTLTIQRTQQEDSAVYLCASSPIQFGELFFGEGSRLTVL.

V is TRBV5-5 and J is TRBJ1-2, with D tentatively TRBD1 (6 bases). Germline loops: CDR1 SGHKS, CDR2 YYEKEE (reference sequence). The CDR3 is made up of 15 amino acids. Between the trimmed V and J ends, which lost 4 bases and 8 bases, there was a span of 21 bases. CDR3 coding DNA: TGTGCCAGCAGCACCCCATTGACAGGCCGGAAGGGCTACACCTTC. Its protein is CASSTPLTGRKGYTF.

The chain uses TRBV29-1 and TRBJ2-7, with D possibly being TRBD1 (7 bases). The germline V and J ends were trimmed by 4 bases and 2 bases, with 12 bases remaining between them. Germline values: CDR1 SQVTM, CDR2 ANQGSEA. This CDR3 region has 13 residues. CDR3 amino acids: CSVGGTEAYEQYF. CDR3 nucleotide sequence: TGCAGCGTTGGCGGGACAGAGGCCTACGAGCAGTACTTC.

CDR3 sequence (DNA): TGTGCCAGCTCATATGAGGCCTACGAGCAGTACTTC. Its translation is CASSYEAYEQYF. V usage is TRBV18 and J usage is TRBJ2-7; D is undetermined. Trimming shortened V by 5 bases and J by 2 bases, and 7 bases separated the two germline ends. This CDR3 is built from 12 residues. Per germline, CDR1 KGHSH and CDR2 LQKENI.

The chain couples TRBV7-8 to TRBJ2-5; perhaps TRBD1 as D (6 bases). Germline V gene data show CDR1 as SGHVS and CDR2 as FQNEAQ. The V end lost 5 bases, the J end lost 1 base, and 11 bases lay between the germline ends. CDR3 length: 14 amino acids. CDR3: CASSRQQGQETQYF. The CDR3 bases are TGTGCCAGCAGCCGGCAACAGGGCCAAGAGACCCAGTACTTC.

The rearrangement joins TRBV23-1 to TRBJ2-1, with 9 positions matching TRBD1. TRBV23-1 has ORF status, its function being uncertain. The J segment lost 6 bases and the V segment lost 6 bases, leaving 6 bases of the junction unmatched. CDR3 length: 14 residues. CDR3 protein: CASRPDRGTNEQFF. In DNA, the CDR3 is TGCGCCAGCAGACCGGACAGGGGTACCAATGAGCAGTTCTTC.

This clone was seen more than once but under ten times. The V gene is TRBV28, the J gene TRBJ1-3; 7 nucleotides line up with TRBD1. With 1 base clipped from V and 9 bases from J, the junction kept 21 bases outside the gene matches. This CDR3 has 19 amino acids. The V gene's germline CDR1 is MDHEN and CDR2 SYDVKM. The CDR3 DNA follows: TGTGCCAGCAGTTTATCCCTCGTCCGGGACAGTTGGGTTCGTAGCACCATATATTTT. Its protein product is CASSLSLVRDSWVRSTIYF.

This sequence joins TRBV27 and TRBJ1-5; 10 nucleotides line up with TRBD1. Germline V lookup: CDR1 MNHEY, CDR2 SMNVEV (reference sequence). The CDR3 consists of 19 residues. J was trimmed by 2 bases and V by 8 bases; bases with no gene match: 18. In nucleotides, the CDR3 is TGTGCCAGCGCCCCAGGGGACAGGGGTAGGGCTTTTGGCAATCAGCCCCAGCATTTT. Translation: CASAPGDRGRAFGNQPQHF.

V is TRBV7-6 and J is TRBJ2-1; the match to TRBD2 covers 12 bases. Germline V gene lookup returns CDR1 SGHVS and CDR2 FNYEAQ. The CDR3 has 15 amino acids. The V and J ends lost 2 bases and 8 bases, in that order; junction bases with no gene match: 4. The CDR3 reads CASSLRASGGDEQFF. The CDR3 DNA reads TGTGCCAGCAGCTTAAGGGCTAGCGGGGGGGATGAGCAGTTCTTC.

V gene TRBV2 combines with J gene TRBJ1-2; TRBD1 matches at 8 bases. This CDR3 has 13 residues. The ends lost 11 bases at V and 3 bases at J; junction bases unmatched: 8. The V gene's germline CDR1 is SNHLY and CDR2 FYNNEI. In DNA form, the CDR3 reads TGTGCCGGACACAGGGGGTCTGACTATGGCTACACCTTC. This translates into CAGHRGSDYGYTF.

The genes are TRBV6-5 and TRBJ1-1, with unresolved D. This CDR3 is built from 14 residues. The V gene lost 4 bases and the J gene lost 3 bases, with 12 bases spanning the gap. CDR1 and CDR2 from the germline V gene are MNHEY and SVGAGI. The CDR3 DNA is TGTGCCAGCAGTTTGACGAAGGGAGACACTGAAGCTTTCTTT. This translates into CASSLTKGDTEAFF.

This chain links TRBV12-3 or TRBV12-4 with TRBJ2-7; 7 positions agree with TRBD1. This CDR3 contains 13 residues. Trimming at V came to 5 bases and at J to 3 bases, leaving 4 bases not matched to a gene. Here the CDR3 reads CASSLRDSYEQYF. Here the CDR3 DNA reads TGTGCCAGCAGTCTAAGGGACAGCTACGAGCAGTACTTC.

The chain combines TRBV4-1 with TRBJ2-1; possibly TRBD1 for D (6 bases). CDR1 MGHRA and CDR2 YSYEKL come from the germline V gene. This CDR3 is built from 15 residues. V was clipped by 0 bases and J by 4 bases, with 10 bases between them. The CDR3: CASSQDLDSYNEQFF. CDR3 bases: TGCGCCAGCAGCCAAGATTTGGACAGTTACAATGAGCAGTTCTTC.

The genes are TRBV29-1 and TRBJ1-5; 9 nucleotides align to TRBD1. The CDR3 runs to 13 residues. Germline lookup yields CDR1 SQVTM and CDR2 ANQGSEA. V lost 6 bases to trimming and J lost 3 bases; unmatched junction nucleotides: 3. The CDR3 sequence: CSVGQGYNQPQHF. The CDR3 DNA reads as TGCAGCGTCGGACAGGGGTACAATCAGCCCCAGCATTTT.

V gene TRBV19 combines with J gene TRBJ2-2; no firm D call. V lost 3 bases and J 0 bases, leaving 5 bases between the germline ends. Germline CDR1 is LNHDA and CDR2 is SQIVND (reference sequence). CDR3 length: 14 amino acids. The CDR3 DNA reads TGTGCCAGTAGTATTGCGACGAACACCGGGGAGCTGTTTTTT. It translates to CASSIATNTGELFF. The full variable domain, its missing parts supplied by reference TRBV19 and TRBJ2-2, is DGGITQSPKYLFRKEGQNVTLSCEQNLNHDAMYWYRQDPGQGLRLIYYSQIVNDFQKGDIAEGYSVSREKKESFPLTVTSAQKNPTAFYLCASSIATNTGELFFGEGSRLTVL.

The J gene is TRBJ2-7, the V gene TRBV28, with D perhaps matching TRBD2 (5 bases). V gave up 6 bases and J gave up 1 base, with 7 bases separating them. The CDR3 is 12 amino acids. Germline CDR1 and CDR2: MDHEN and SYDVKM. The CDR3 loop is CASRRGSYEQYF. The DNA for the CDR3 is TGTGCCAGCAGAAGAGGGTCCTACGAGCAGTACTTC.

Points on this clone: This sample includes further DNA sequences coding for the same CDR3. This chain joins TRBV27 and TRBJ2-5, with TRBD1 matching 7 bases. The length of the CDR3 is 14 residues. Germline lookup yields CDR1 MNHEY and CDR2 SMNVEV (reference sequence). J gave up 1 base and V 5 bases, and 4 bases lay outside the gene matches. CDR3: CASSHRDSQETQYF. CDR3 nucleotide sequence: TGTGCCAGCAGTCACCGGGACAGCCAAGAGACCCAGTACTTC.

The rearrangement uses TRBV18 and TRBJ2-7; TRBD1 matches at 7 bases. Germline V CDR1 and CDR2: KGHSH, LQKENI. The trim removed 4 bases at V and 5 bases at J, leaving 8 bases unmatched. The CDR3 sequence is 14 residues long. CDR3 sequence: CASSQRQGIHEQYF. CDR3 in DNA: TGTGCCAGCTCACAGAGACAGGGTATCCACGAGCAGTACTTC.

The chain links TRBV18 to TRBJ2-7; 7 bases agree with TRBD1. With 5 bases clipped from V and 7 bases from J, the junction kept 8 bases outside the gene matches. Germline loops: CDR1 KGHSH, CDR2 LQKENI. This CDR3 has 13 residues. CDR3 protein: CASSSRGIGEQYF. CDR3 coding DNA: TGTGCCAGCTCATCCAGGGGGATAGGGGAGCAGTACTTC.

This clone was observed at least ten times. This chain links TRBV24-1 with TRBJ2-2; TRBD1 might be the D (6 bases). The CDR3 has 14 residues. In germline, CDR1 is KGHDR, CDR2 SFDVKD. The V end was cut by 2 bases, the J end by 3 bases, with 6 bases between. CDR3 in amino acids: CATSDYRDTGELFF. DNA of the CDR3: TGTGCCACCAGTGATTACAGGGACACCGGGGAGCTGTTTTTT.

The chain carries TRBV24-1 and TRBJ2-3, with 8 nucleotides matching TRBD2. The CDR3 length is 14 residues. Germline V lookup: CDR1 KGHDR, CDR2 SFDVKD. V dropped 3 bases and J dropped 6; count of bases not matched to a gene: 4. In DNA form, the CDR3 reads TGTGCCACCAGTGATGGGACTAGTAGGGATACGCAGTATTTT. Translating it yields CATSDGTSRDTQYF.

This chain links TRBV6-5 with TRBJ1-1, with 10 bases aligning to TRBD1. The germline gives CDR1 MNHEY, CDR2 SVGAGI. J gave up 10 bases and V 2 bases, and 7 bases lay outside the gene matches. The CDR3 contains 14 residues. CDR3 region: CASSYGTGVRGAFF. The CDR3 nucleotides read TGTGCCAGCAGTTACGGGACAGGGGTCCGGGGAGCTTTCTTT.

The CDR3 loop reads CASSYLPGQGYEQYF. The CDR3 DNA reads as TGTGCCAGCAGTTATCTACCCGGACAGGGCTACGAGCAGTACTTC. The rearrangement links TRBV6-2 or TRBV6-3 to TRBJ2-7; 8 bases align to TRBD1. V dropped 3 bases and J dropped 3; count of bases not matched to a gene: 7. The CDR3 loop spans 15 amino acids. Germline V gene sequence: CDR1 MNHEY, CDR2 SVGEGT.

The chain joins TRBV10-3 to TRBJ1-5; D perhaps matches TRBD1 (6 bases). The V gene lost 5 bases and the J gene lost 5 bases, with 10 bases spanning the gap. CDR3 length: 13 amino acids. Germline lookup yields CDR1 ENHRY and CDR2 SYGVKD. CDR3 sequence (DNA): TGTGCCATCAGTACAGGGAGTGATCAGCCCCAGCATTTT. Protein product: CAISTGSDQPQHF.

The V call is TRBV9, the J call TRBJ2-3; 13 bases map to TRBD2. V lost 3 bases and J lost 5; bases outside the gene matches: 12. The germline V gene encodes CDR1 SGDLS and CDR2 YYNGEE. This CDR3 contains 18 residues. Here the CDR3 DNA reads TGTGCCAGCAGCGCCCCTACTAGCGGGGGGGCCGCAAAAGATACGCAGTATTTT. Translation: CASSAPTSGGAAKDTQYF.

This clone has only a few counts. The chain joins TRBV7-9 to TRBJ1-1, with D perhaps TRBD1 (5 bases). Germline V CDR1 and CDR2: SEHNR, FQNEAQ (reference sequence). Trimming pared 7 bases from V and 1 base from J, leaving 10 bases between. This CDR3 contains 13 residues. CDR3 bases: TGTGCCAGCACACGACAGAAGAACACTGAAGCTTTCTTT. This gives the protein CASTRQKNTEAFF.

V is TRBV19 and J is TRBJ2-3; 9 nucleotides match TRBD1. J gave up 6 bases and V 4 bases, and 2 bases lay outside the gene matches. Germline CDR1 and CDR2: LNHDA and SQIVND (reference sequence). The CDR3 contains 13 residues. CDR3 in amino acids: CASSNGQGDTQYF. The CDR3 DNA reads TGTGCCAGTAGTAACGGACAGGGGGATACGCAGTATTTT. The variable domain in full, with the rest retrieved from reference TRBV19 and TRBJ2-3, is DGGITQSPKYLFRKEGQNVTLSCEQNLNHDAMYWYRQDPGQGLRLIYYSQIVNDFQKGDIAEGYSVSREKKESFPLTVTSAQKNPTAFYLCASSNGQGDTQYFGPGTRLTVL.